Sequencing of this T cell receptor (beta chain) was carried out in a study of early T cells in non-severe SARS-CoV-2 infection. Whole-study findings and limits: Matching with VDJdb favored anti-spike CD8 responses (missing private and CD4 specificities).

The length of the CDR3 is 14 residues. The V end was cut by 0 bases, the J end by 4 bases, with 9 bases between. Germline CDR1 is KGHSH and CDR2 is LQKENI. This clonotype was seen a few times. Its matching antigen is unknown. TCRdb fed the 5' RACE reads into MiXCR, producing one record per CDR3 protein. The data show roughly 93,000 distinct CDR3 sequences, approximately 9.9% seen once. This receptor was identified in an adult who was a healthcare worker with PCR-confirmed SARS-CoV-2 infection or an uninfected control (not recorded which). The chain recombines TRBV18 with TRBJ1-2; maybe TRBD1 (6 bases). Sequencing was performed on whole blood. CDR3 amino acids: CASSPPPGAYGYTF. As DNA, the CDR3 is TGTGCCAGCTCACCACCACCAGGGGCCTATGGCTACACCTTC.